This entry concerns a single T cell receptor beta chain. There is no known antigen for this receptor. Per-base quality was not reported, and no clone a single base away is much larger than it. The sample is drawn from a study of blood T cell repertoires in COVID-19 (dated by TCRdb to about 2020). Study-level background: Samples from collaborators originated in the United States, Italy and Spain and spanned both the acute and convalescent phases of COVID-19. The material from the prospective study consisted of cDNA or gDNA derived from T cells, B-cell-depleted T cells, or PBMCs. Subjects who had been exposed to COVID-19, were actively infected with it, or had recovered from it provided the deeply sampled blood TCRbeta repertoires that made up the dataset. The repertoires were released in a freely available public database intended as a resource for research on the immune response to SARS-CoV-2. The samples were drawn from the first 160 participants of the ongoing ImmuneRACE study and from 950 to 1,500 subjects provided by 6 global collaborators. Nearly every sample came with metadata listing a de-identified subject ID, COVID-19 status, age in years and sex. Where HLA class I and class II types were available, the types were taken from metadata supplied by the sample provider, not from assay-based typing. What the study reported, not specific to this receptor: The quantity of clinical and demographic metadata differed by source and by participant and was supplied without curation.

TCRbeta CDR3 regions were amplified from genomic DNA by means of the immunoSEQ Assay, a bias-controlled multiplex PCR. Per the source publication's procedure: Nucleated cell counts per sample were estimated from amplification of reference gene primers within the assay. Sequence reads were collapsed and filtered to measure the absolute abundance of every unique TCRbeta CDR3 rearrangement. For each sample, productive Simpson clonality was calculated as the square root of Simpson's diversity index across productive rearrangements. Here the immuneACCESS table is served through TCRdb, limited to in-frame sequences with V and J called. Missing clones are a known gap in these copies; in checked studies unresolved V genes cover under half, and the rest lacks a known reason. That table is the source of V, J and clone size, and D and trimming were worked out from the DNA. In all, the sample holds 300,000 to 400,000 clones, and more than 75% of those were seen once. Approximately 1% of the sample comes from the top ten.

CDR1 and CDR2 (SEHNR, FQNEAQ) derive from the germline V gene (reference sequence). Its CDR3 holds 16 amino acids, cysteine through phenylalanine. This entry keeps only the CDR3 DNA: 48 bases, framed from base 1. V loses 5 bases of germline sequence and J loses 0 bases, and the interval between the two ends is 17 bases. Enrolling through a virtual design, the prospective study's participants ranged in age from roughly 18 to 95 years and lived across about two dozen United States geographic areas. To assign participants to cohorts, the prospective study relied on clinical history that participants themselves reported in a screening survey and a study questionnaire. Each participant in the prospective study had whole blood, serum and a nasopharyngeal or oropharyngeal swab collected by mobile phlebotomists. Additional blood draws and questionnaires over an approximately two-month period could optionally be provided by prospective study participants. Prospective study blood samples were shipped either frozen or at room temperature before DNA extraction.

The TCR comes from a woman aged 25 to 39 with acute COVID-19. Sequencing was performed on PBMCs or T cells enriched from blood (not recorded which). The chain was built from TRBV7-9 and TRBJ2-7; the D gene is possibly TRBD2, with 5 bases matching. The DNA sequence is TGTGCCAGCAGCCACCTTATGACGGGAAGCTCCTACGAGCAGTACTTC. This encodes CASSHLMTGSSYEQYF. The CDR3 plus the reference TRBV7-9 and TRBJ2-7 genes for the other parts give the full variable domain: DTGVSQNPRHKITKRGQNVTFRCDPISEHNRLYWYRQTLGQGPEFLTYFQNEAQLEKSRLLSDRFSAERPKGSFSTLEIQRTEQGDSAMYLCASSHLMTGSSYEQYFGPGTRLTVT.